This T cell receptor (beta chain) was retrieved from a study of blood T cell repertoires in COVID-19. Study in general: Sites across the United States, Italy and Spain contributed samples from acute and convalescent COVID-19. Nucleic acid was either cDNA or gDNA, and it came from T cells, B-cell-depleted T cells, or PBMCs.

Methods used by the authors: How many nucleated cells were present was estimated from reference gene primer amplification. Only in-frame clones appear in the TCRdb table, and some are missing; sequencing was by immunoSEQ multiplex PCR. Clonal size and the V and J genes are those of that table, whereas D and trimming came from the DNA. The sample shows 85,000 to 90,000 clones, roughly 89% of them seen only once. Trimming cost V 3 bases and J 12 bases, with 21 bases left between them. The CDR3 has 14 residues. Looked up from germline, CDR1 is SGHRS and CDR2 is YFSETQ. Sequences were obtained from peripheral blood. The chain joins TRBV5-1 to TRBJ2-5, with TRBD2 as a possible D gene (5 bases). This receptor was taken from a woman of 80 years or more with active COVID-19. CDR3 amino acids: CASSSDGSTPPKYF. The CDR3 DNA sequence: TGCGCCAGCAGCTCAGATGGGAGCACCCCACCAAAGTACTTC.